These 25 T cell receptor beta chains came from one sample sequenced in a study of persistence of HIV-infected CD4 T cells. The stimulus was lysate of CMV-infected fibroblasts, around 10 ug/mL. CD40L/CD69 double-negative CD45RO-high memory CD4+ T cells were collected. Sequencing used immunoSEQ version 4 in survey mode. The table came from immunoSEQ multiplex PCR; TCRdb's copy has only in-frame clones and leaves some out. This table holds approximately 27,000 clones, 78% found once. Their antigen targets remain unknown. Sequencing used CD4+ T cells sorted from PBMCs after approximately 19-hour stimulation, obtained from a patient who received antiretroviral therapy. Receptors were obtained from an adult woman with HIV who was CMV-seropositive.

The chain recombines TRBV25-1 with TRBJ1-2; the D gene is possibly TRBD1 (6 bases). CDR1 and CDR2 (germline): MGHDK, SYGVNS. Trimming left V 0 bases short and J 8 bases short, with 10 bases between. The CDR3 has 13 amino acids. The CDR3 here is CASSEYGGQGYTF. CDR3 sequence (DNA): TGTGCCAGCAGTGAATACGGGGGGCAAGGCTACACCTTC.

This chain joins TRBV2 and TRBJ1-1; D remains unclear. Trimming left V 4 bases short and J 0 bases short, with 6 bases between. Germline CDR1 and CDR2: SNHLY and FYNNEI. This CDR3 region has 13 residues. The CDR3 is CASSVGLNTEAFF. CDR3 nucleotide sequence: TGTGCCAGCAGTGTGGGCCTGAACACTGAAGCTTTCTTT.

The gene calls are TRBV6-4 and TRBJ1-2; D is ambiguous. Trimming cost V 5 bases and J 0 bases, with 10 bases left between them. Per germline, CDR1 MRHNA and CDR2 SNTAGT. The CDR3 has 14 amino acids. DNA for the CDR3: TGTGCCAGCAGTCCAGACCCTACTAACTATGGCTACACCTTC. Amino acid sequence: CASSPDPTNYGYTF.

Worth noting for this clone: This clone may be a read error of a much larger clone one base away. The chain uses TRBV5-5 and TRBJ2-2, with D uncertain. The CDR3 has 14 amino acids. Trimming stripped 5 bases from V and 6 bases from J, with 14 bases between. CDR1 and CDR2 (germline): SGHKS, YYEKEE (reference sequence). CDR3 sequence reads: CASRKTDWAGELFF. For the CDR3, the DNA is TGTGCCAGCAGAAAAACAGATTGGGCCGGGGAGCTGTTTTTT.

The V and J genes are TRBV6-6 and TRBJ2-7, with a possible D match to TRBD1 (5 bases). The CDR3 runs 13 residues. V dropped 7 bases and J dropped 4 bases, with 14 bases sitting between them. The germline gives CDR1 MNHNY, CDR2 SVGAGI (reference sequence). CDR3 in DNA: TGTGCCAGCACCTTATCCAGGGCGTACGAGCAGTACTTC. Residues: CASTLSRAYEQYF.

This clone has just a few counts. The rearrangement links TRBV7-9 to TRBJ1-4; unclear D gene. The CDR3 is 16 residues long. Looked up from germline, CDR1 is SEHNR and CDR2 is FQNEAQ (reference sequence). V was pared by 1 base and J by 0 bases, with 9 bases between. The CDR3 spells CASSLVGAATNEKLFF. The CDR3 DNA sequence: TGTGCCAGCAGCTTAGTCGGCGCGGCAACTAATGAAAAACTGTTTTTT.

The chain has TRBV5-1 and TRBJ2-3; D not resolved. This CDR3 has 15 residues. Trimming stripped 5 bases from V and 0 bases from J, with 13 bases between. Germline CDR1 is SGHRS and CDR2 is YFSETQ. CDR3 sequence: CASSSVVASTDTQYF. DNA of the CDR3: TGCGCCAGCAGTTCCGTGGTAGCAAGCACAGATACGCAGTATTTT.

This chain uses TRBV19 with TRBJ1-1; D might be TRBD1 (6 bases). The CDR3 consists of 14 residues. V was trimmed by 5 bases and J by 0 bases, leaving 10 bases between them. Germline assignment: CDR1 LNHDA and CDR2 SQIVND (reference sequence). The CDR3 nucleotides read TGTGCCAGTAGTCATGGACAGATGAACACTGAAGCTTTCTTT. Residues: CASSHGQMNTEAFF.

This clone was seen a few times. V gene TRBV7-9 combines with J gene TRBJ1-1; D might be TRBD1 (5 bases). The CDR3 contains 13 residues. CDR1 is SEHNR and CDR2 is FQNEAQ in the germline V gene (reference sequence). V was clipped by 3 bases and J by 11 bases, with 16 bases between them. DNA of the CDR3: TGTGCCAGCAGCTTCGAACTACCAGGGATGGCTTTCTTT. Encoded protein: CASSFELPGMAFF.

This chain uses TRBV6-5 with TRBJ2-3, with D perhaps matching TRBD1 or TRBD2 (6 bases each). The CDR3 runs 14 residues. The germline V gene has CDR1 MNHEY and CDR2 SVGAGI. V shed 3 bases and J shed 4 bases, with 11 bases lying between them. This chain's CDR3 is CASSYQRGPDTQYF. CDR3 nucleotide sequence: TGTGCCAGCAGTTATCAACGGGGGCCAGATACGCAGTATTTT.

The chain has TRBV6-6 and TRBJ2-1; maybe TRBD2 (5 bases). Germline CDR1 is MNHNY and CDR2 is SVGAGI (reference sequence). The V gene lost 2 bases and the J gene lost 4 bases, with 6 bases spanning the gap. The CDR3 contains 13 residues. In DNA form, the CDR3 reads TGTGCCAGCAGTTACCGGGAATACAATGAGCAGTTCTTC. This translates into CASSYREYNEQFF.

The genes are TRBV19 and TRBJ2-5, with D tentatively TRBD2 (6 bases). Between the trimmed V and J ends, which lost 7 bases and 5 bases, there was a span of 14 bases. CDR1 LNHDA and CDR2 SQIVND come from the germline V gene (reference sequence). This CDR3 is built from 13 residues. The CDR3, as DNA: TGTGCCAGTACCCCCCTAGGAGGGGAGACCCAGTACTTC. It is translated as CASTPLGGETQYF.

This chain joins TRBV6-1 and TRBJ2-7; maybe TRBD1 (6 bases). The CDR3 length is 15 residues. The germline V and J ends were trimmed by 3 bases and 0 bases, with 12 bases remaining between them. Germline lookup yields CDR1 MNHNS and CDR2 SASEGT. The CDR3 bases are TGTGCCAGCAGTGAGGGACACATCAGCTCCTACGAGCAGTACGTC. Amino acids: CASSEGHISSYEQYV.

The rearrangement joins TRBV6-5 to TRBJ2-1; the D is unclear. V was cut by 8 bases and J by 9 bases, with 8 bases left in between. From germline, CDR1 is MNHEY and CDR2 SVGAGI. CDR3 length equals 10 residues. DNA for the CDR3: TGTGCCAGCTCTGGGCGTGAGCAGTTCTTC. Translated: CASSGREQFF.

This chain links TRBV4-2 with TRBJ1-5; D not resolved. V was shortened by 6 bases and J by 2 bases, with 20 bases between the two germline ends. CDR3 length: 17 residues. The germline V gene has CDR1 LGHNA and CDR2 YNFKEQ. The CDR3: CASSLSGGRGGNQPQHF. The CDR3 DNA sequence: TGTGCCAGCAGTCTCTCCGGAGGCCGGGGTGGCAATCAGCCCCAGCATTTT.

This clone was picked up one time. The CDR3 nucleotides are TGTGCCACCAGCAGAGTGGGGGCTACTAATGAAAAACTGTTTTTT. Translating gives CATSRVGATNEKLFF. This rearrangement joins TRBV15 to TRBJ1-4, with D perhaps TRBD1 (6 bases). Deletions cut 1 base from V and 2 bases from J, with 8 bases between. The CDR3 runs 15 residues. CDR1 is LNHNV and CDR2 is YYDKDF in the germline V gene (reference sequence).

The chain couples TRBV30 to TRBJ1-1; 8 bases align to TRBD1. Germline-derived CDR1 and CDR2 are GTSNPN and SVGIG (reference sequence). This CDR3 has 12 amino acids. Unmatched junction bases numbered 5, after V lost 6 bases and J lost 5 bases. The CDR3 sequence is CACTTGATEAFF. CDR3 DNA: TGTGCCTGTACGACAGGGGCGACTGAAGCTTTCTTT.

This clone was found a few times. The chain employs TRBV2 and TRBJ1-4, with 7 bases fitting TRBD1. The CDR3 runs 15 residues. V was pared by 1 base and J by 3 bases, with 2 bases of the junction left unmatched. Germline-derived CDR1 and CDR2 are SNHLY and FYNNEI. In DNA form, the CDR3 reads TGTGCCAGCAGTGAAGAGGGACAGTCTAATGAAAAACTGTTTTTT. The encoded protein is CASSEEGQSNEKLFF. The variable domain in full, with the rest retrieved from reference TRBV2 and TRBJ1-4, is EPEVTQTPSHQVTQMGQEVILRCVPISNHLYFYWYRQILGQKVEFLVSFYNNEISEKSEIFDDQFSVERPDGSNFTLKIRSTKLEDSAMYFCASSEEGQSNEKLFFGSGTQLSVL.

This clone has only a few counts. This chain connects TRBV7-8 to TRBJ1-5; the D is unclear. V gave up 3 bases and J gave up 4 bases, with 16 bases separating them. The length of the CDR3 is 16 residues. CDR1 SGHVS and CDR2 FQNEAQ come from the germline V gene. The CDR3 DNA reads TGTGCCAGCAGCTTGGGTCCCAGGAACGCTAATCAGCCCCAGCATTTT. This codes for CASSLGPRNANQPQHF.

The CDR3 protein is CASRQGSDTGELFF. CDR3 DNA: TGTGCCAGCCGACAGGGTAGTGACACCGGGGAGCTGTTTTTT. V usage is TRBV25-1 and J usage is TRBJ2-2; 7 bases agree with TRBD1. V lost 8 bases and J lost 3; bases outside the gene matches: 6. There are 14 residues in the CDR3. Germline V gene sequence: CDR1 MGHDK, CDR2 SYGVNS.

In its sample, this clone was seen a few times. The chain is built from TRBV7-3 and TRBJ1-2; D gene uncertain. Germline-derived CDR1 and CDR2 are SGHTA and FQGTGA. V was trimmed by 5 bases and J by 5 bases, leaving 6 bases between them. The CDR3 is 11 amino acids. CDR3 loop: CASSGAYGYTF. In DNA form, the CDR3 reads TGTGCCAGCAGCGGTGCGTATGGCTACACCTTC.

The chain has TRBV5-8 and TRBJ1-1; 10 bases are a match to TRBD1. V lost 3 bases, J lost 1 base, and 6 bases stayed unmatched. CDR3 length: 16 residues. The germline CDR1 and CDR2 sequences are SGHTS and YDEGEE. CDR3 protein: CASSYRDRGSNTEAFF. The CDR3 DNA follows: TGTGCCAGCAGCTACCGGGACAGGGGCTCGAACACTGAAGCTTTCTTT.

This clone has only one observation. This rearrangement joins TRBV24-1 to TRBJ2-6, with 8 bases identical to TRBD1. The CDR3 has 20 amino acids. The junction had 14 bases not matched to a gene; V was cut back by 4 bases and J by 1 base. Germline-derived CDR1 and CDR2 are KGHDR and SFDVKD. The CDR3 loop reads CATSDSYRTGKASGANVLTF. In DNA form, the CDR3 reads TGTGCCACCAGTGACTCCTATAGGACAGGGAAGGCTTCTGGGGCCAACGTCCTGACTTTC.

The chain is built from TRBV6-5 and TRBJ1-2; D perhaps matches TRBD1 (5 bases). CDR3 length: 13 residues. Looked up from germline, CDR1 is MNHEY and CDR2 is SVGAGI. Trimming removed 2 bases from V and 8 bases from J, with 12 bases in between. Here the CDR3 DNA reads TGTGCCAGCAGTTACGGGCAGGGAGAAGGCTACACCTTC. Protein sequence: CASSYGQGEGYTF.

This clone occurred a few times. The chain uses TRBV6-5 and TRBJ2-7, with 7 bases aligning to TRBD1. The CDR3 has 15 amino acids. The V gene's germline CDR1 is MNHEY and CDR2 SVGAGI. Germline trimming cut 6 bases from V and 2 bases from J; bases unmatched to any gene: 10. The CDR3 loop is CASRAPGQTTYEQYF. CDR3 DNA: TGTGCCAGCAGAGCCCCGGGACAGACCACCTACGAGCAGTACTTC.